The 14 T cell receptor beta chains listed next were all sequenced from one sample in a study of T cells in Graves' hyperthyroidism and ophthalmopathy. From RNA transcripts, TCR beta CDR3 regions were amplified. The HTBI primer set drove a first-round RT-PCR of the TCR CDR3. TCRdb re-called the multiplex PCR reads through MiXCR, storing one row per CDR3 protein. The table lists fewer than 350,000 distinct CDR3 sequences, roughly a fifth of them singletons. Input material: blood. The receptors shown here come from a man aged 45-60 years with Graves' ophthalmopathy.

This clonotype was seen more than once but under ten times. This chain connects TRBV9 to TRBJ1-1; D possibly corresponds to TRBD1 (6 bases). There are 17 residues in the CDR3. Trimming shortened V by 4 bases and J by 2 bases, and 21 bases separated the two germline ends. Germline V gene sequence: CDR1 SGDLS, CDR2 YYNGEE. The CDR3 region is CASSSQPGGRDNTEAFF. The CDR3 DNA reads as TGTGCCAGCAGCTCACAGCCCGGGGGGCGGGACAACACTGAAGCTTTCTTT.

This clonotype was counted many times. The chain combines TRBV18 with TRBJ1-1; unclear D gene. V was pared by 2 bases and J by 11 bases, with 9 bases between. The germline gives CDR1 KGHSH, CDR2 LQKENI. The CDR3 has 11 amino acids. CDR3 sequence (DNA): TGTGCCAGCTCACCAAATTCATGGGCTTTCTTT. This gives the protein CASSPNSWAFF.

With regard to this clonotype: Given a much more abundant clone one base away, this may be a read error. This rearrangement joins TRBV20-1 to TRBJ2-3; 10 bases line up with TRBD1. V was pared by 3 bases and J by 2 bases, with 5 bases of the junction left unmatched. Germline lookup yields CDR1 DFQATT and CDR2 SNEGSKA (reference sequence). The CDR3 length is 15 residues. The CDR3 bases are TGCAGTGCTAGTCCGGGACAGGGGCTCACAGATACGCAGTATTTT. Translated: CSASPGQGLTDTQYF.

This clonotype was detected many times. The chain is built from TRBV12-3 or TRBV12-4 and TRBJ1-5; 9 bases fit TRBD1. Germline trimming cut 3 bases from V and 2 bases from J; bases unmatched to any gene: 2. The CDR3 extends over 15 amino acids. The CDR3, as DNA: TGTGCCAGCAGTTTGACAGGGGGTGGCAATCAGCCCCAGCATTTT. Residues: CASSLTGGGNQPQHF.

This clonotype was picked up many times. The chain is built from TRBV11-2 and TRBJ1-6; a possible D gene is TRBD1 (5 bases). Germline V lookup: CDR1 SGHAT, CDR2 FQNNGV. The CDR3 totals 19 residues. V gave up 6 bases and J gave up 7 bases, with 28 bases separating them. This chain's CDR3 is CASRNTESSGRAWNSPLHF. Here the CDR3 DNA reads TGTGCCAGCAGGAACACAGAGTCGTCGGGGCGCGCATGGAATTCACCCCTCCACTTT.

This rearrangement joins TRBV13 to TRBJ2-1, with D perhaps matching TRBD2 (6 bases). Germline CDR1 PRHDT, CDR2 FYEKMQ (reference sequence). The CDR3 loop spans 16 amino acids. Trimming took off 5 bases at V and 8 bases at J, with 22 bases between the two ends. The CDR3 bases are TGTGCCAGCAGCCCTACATATAGCGGCTCAAGGTATGAGCAGTTCTTC. Translating it yields CASSPTYSGSRYEQFF.

This clonotype was observed at least ten times. The V call is TRBV6-1, the J call TRBJ2-7; D possibly matches TRBD1 or TRBD2 (5 bases each). V was pared by 6 bases and J by 2 bases, with 29 bases between. The CDR3 is 19 residues long. Germline assignment: CDR1 MNHNS and CDR2 SASEGT. The CDR3 DNA reads TGTGCCAGCAGCGGACCTAGTACCGGGGACCGAAAGCTGACCTACGAGCAGTACTTC. It specifies CASSGPSTGDRKLTYEQYF.

Only a few counts were recorded for this clonotype. The chain joins TRBV24-1 to TRBJ2-1; D ambiguous. This CDR3 spans 12 amino acids. The germline CDR1 and CDR2 sequences are KGHDR and SFDVKD. Trimming shortened V by 0 bases and J by 6 bases, and 2 bases separated the two germline ends. The CDR3 coding sequence is TGTGCCACCAGTGATTTGGCCAATGAGCAGTTCTTC. It codes for CATSDLANEQFF.

CDR3 in DNA: TGTGCCAGCAGCTTCCCGGGGAGATACAATGAGCAGTTCTTC. This encodes CASSFPGRYNEQFF. The genes are TRBV11-1 and TRBJ2-1; TRBD2 is a possible D gene (5 bases). Germline values: CDR1 SGHAT, CDR2 FQDESV (reference sequence). The CDR3 has 14 residues. Trimming left V 3 bases short and J 4 bases short, with 10 bases between.

This clonotype was seen ten or more times. The genes are TRBV2 and TRBJ2-4; D not resolved. Germline loops: CDR1 SNHLY, CDR2 FYNNEI. The germline V and J ends were trimmed by 7 bases and 7 bases, with 14 bases remaining between them. The CDR3 has 13 residues. The CDR3 DNA reads TGTGCCAGCATGGGGTCCCGAGAGAACATTCAGTACTTC. It specifies CASMGSRENIQYF.

The chain uses TRBV20-1 and TRBJ1-4, with a weak D call TRBD1 (6 bases). The CDR3 is 11 amino acids. Trimming pared 6 bases from V and 8 bases from J, leaving 10 bases between. CDR1 DFQATT and CDR2 SNEGSKA come from the germline V gene (reference sequence). CDR3 sequence (DNA): TGCAGTGCCTACGACAGGGAAAAACTGTTTTTT. It specifies CSAYDREKLFF.

This clonotype was recorded at least ten times. The chain employs TRBV28 and TRBJ2-1; D is possibly TRBD1 or TRBD2 (6 bases each). Germline loops: CDR1 MDHEN, CDR2 SYDVKM. V dropped 8 bases and J dropped 6 bases, with 14 bases sitting between them. The CDR3 totals 13 residues. CDR3 nucleotides: TGTGCCAGCGGGGGCCTAGCGATCAATGAGCAGTTCTTC. Its protein product is CASGGLAINEQFF.

There are many counts of this clonotype. The chain employs TRBV7-9 and TRBJ2-7; TRBD2 aligns across 11 bases. This CDR3 comprises 15 residues. Unmatched junction bases numbered 4, after V lost 5 bases and J lost 1 base. Germline-derived CDR1 and CDR2 are SEHNR and FQNEAQ (reference sequence). The CDR3 DNA reads as TGTGCCAGCAGCGCGACTAGCGGGATGTCCTACGAGCAGTACTTC. Amino acids: CASSATSGMSYEQYF. The full variable domain, completed using reference TRBV7-9 and TRBJ2-7, is DTGVSQNPRHKITKRGQNVTFRCDPISEHNRLYWYRQTLGQGPEFLTYFQNEAQLEKSRLLSDRFSAERPKGSFSTLEIQRTEQGDSAMYLCASSATSGMSYEQYFGPGTRLTVT.

This clonotype was detected many times. The chain carries TRBV28 and TRBJ1-1; perhaps TRBD1 as D (6 bases). This CDR3 region has 14 residues. Germline V gene data show CDR1 as MDHEN and CDR2 as SYDVKM. The V end lost 3 bases, the J end lost 5 bases, and 13 bases lay between the germline ends. CDR3: CASSLGAGGTEAFF. DNA for the CDR3: TGTGCCAGCAGTTTGGGGGCGGGAGGGACTGAAGCTTTCTTT. The full variable domain, its missing parts supplied by reference TRBV28 and TRBJ1-1, is DVKVTQSSRYLVKRTGEKVFLECVQDMDHENMFWYRQDPGLGLRLIYFSYDVKMKEKGDIPEGYSVSREKKERFSLILESASTNQTSMYLCASSLGAGGTEAFFGQGTRLTVV.